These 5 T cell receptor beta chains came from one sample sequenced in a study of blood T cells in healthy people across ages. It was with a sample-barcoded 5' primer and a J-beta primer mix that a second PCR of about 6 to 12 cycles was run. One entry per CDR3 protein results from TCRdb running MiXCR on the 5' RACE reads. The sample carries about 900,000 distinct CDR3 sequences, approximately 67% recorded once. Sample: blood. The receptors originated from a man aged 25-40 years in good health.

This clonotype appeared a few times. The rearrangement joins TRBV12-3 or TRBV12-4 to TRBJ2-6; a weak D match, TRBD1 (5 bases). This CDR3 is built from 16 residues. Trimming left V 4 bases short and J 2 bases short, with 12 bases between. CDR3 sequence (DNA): TGTGCCAGCAGTTCCAGGGCCGAAACTGGGGCCAACGTCCTGACTTTC. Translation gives CASSSRAETGANVLTF.

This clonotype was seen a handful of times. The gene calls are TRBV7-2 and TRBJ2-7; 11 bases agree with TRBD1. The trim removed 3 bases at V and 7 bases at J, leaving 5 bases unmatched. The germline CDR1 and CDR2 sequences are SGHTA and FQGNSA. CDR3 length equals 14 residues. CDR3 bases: TGTGCCAGCAGCTTCGGACAGGGGGCGCGGGAGCAGTACTTC. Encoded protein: CASSFGQGAREQYF.

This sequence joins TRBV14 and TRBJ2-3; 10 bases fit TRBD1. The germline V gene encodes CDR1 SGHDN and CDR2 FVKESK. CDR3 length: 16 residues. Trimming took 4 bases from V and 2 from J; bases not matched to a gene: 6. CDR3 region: CASSLLTGGLTDTQYF. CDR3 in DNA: TGTGCCAGCAGCCTCCTGACAGGGGGCCTCACAGATACGCAGTATTTT.

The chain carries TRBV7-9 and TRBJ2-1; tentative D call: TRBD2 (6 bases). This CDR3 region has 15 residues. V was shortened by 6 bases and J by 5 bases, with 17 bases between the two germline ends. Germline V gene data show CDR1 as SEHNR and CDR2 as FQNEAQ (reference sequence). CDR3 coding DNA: TGTGCCAGCAGAAATCCGGGACTGGGGGACAATGAGCAGTTCTTC. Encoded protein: CASRNPGLGDNEQFF.

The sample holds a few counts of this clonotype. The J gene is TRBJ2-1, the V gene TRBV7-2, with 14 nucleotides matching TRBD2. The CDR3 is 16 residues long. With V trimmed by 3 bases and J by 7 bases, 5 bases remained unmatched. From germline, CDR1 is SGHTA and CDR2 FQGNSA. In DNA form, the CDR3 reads TGTGCCAGCAGCTTGACTAGCGGGGGGGGTAGGAATGAGCAGTTCTTC. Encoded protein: CASSLTSGGGRNEQFF.